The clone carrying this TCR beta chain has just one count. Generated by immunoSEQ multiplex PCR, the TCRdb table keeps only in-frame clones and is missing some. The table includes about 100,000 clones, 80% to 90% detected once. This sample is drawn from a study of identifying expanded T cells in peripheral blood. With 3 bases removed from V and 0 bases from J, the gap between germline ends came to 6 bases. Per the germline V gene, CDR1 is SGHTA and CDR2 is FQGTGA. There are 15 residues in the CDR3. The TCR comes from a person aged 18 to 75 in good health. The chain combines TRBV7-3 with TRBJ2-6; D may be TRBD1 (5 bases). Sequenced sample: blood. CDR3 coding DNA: TGTGCCAGCAGCTTCCAGGGCTCTGGGGCCAACGTCCTGACTTTC. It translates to CASSFQGSGANVLTF.